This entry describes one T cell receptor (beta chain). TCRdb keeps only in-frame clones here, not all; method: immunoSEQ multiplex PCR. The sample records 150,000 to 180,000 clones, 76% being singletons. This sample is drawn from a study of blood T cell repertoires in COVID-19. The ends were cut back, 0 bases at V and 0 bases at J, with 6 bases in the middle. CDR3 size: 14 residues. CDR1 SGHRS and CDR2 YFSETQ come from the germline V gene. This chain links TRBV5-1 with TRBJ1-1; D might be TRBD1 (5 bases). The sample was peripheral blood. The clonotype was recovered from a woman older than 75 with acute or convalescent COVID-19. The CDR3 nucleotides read TGCGCCAGCAGCTTGGAAGGGGTGAACACTGAAGCTTTCTTT. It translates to CASSLEGVNTEAFF.